Listed here are 9 T cell receptor beta chains from one sample, sequenced in a study of T cell repertoires in cytomegalovirus infection. Their antigen targets remain unknown. Via MiXCR, TCRdb re-called the reads, giving one row per CDR3 protein. The table records about 310,000 distinct CDR3 sequences, around 25% of them present only once. The sample here was cultured PBMCs, taken from culture after CMV antigen stimulation. All receptors derive from a human donor in good health (CMV status not recorded). Some clones in this sample may be carry-over from other donors' samples.

The rearrangement uses TRBV29-1 and TRBJ1-4, with 10 nucleotides matching TRBD1. The CDR3 contains 16 residues. V shed 6 bases and J 3 bases; nucleotides not matched to a gene: 10. Germline lookup yields CDR1 SQVTM and CDR2 ANQGSEA. The CDR3 nucleotides are TGCAGCGTCTATAGACAGGGGGCGGAGGCTAATGAAAAACTGTTTTTT. Its protein is CSVYRQGAEANEKLFF.

This clonotype turned up a few times. V is TRBV6-1 and J is TRBJ2-2; D might be TRBD2 (5 bases). V was shortened by 4 bases and J by 4 bases, with 10 bases between the two germline ends. The length of the CDR3 is 14 residues. Germline V lookup: CDR1 MNHNS, CDR2 SASEGT. The CDR3 DNA follows: TGTGCCAGCAGTGTCGGGGTAGGCACCGGGGAGCTGTTTTTT. It specifies CASSVGVGTGELFF.

The chain recombines TRBV7-9 with TRBJ2-5; D unresolved. The length of the CDR3 is 14 residues. V dropped 11 bases and J dropped 7 bases, with 23 bases sitting between them. Germline assignment: CDR1 SEHNR and CDR2 FQNEAQ (reference sequence). The CDR3 DNA is TGTGCCGGTACAGCATCGGAAACCCTAGGGACCCAGTACTTC. Protein: CAGTASETLGTQYF.

This clonotype came up many times. The gene calls are TRBV7-8 and TRBJ2-1; 14 bases agree with TRBD2. The CDR3 is made up of 17 amino acids. Germline V lookup: CDR1 SGHVS, CDR2 FQNEAQ. Losses at the gene ends were 5 bases for V and 5 bases for J; bases not matched to a gene: 8. CDR3 protein: CASSPRLAGGHHNEQFF. CDR3 bases: TGTGCCAGCAGCCCACGACTAGCGGGAGGGCATCACAATGAGCAGTTCTTC.

Ten or more counts support this clonotype. This chain connects TRBV6-2 or TRBV6-3 to TRBJ2-7, with 8 bases fitting TRBD2. CDR1 is MNHEY, CDR2 SVGEGT, per germline. Losses at the gene ends were 4 bases for V and 0 bases for J; bases not matched to a gene: 8. This CDR3 spans 16 amino acids. CDR3: CASSSLSGRGSYEQYF. The CDR3 DNA sequence: TGTGCCAGCAGTTCCCTAAGCGGGAGAGGCTCCTACGAGCAGTACTTC.

This clonotype was recorded many times. The chain carries TRBV7-9 and TRBJ2-3, with TRBD2 identical over 12 bases. This CDR3 has 17 amino acids. Per the germline V gene, CDR1 is SEHNR and CDR2 is FQNEAQ (reference sequence). J was trimmed by 2 bases and V by 0 bases; bases with no gene match: 3. CDR3 sequence: CASSLAGLAGTTDTQYF. The CDR3 DNA reads TGTGCCAGCAGCTTAGCAGGACTAGCGGGAACCACAGATACGCAGTATTTT.

The V gene is TRBV27, the J gene TRBJ1-3, with D unclear. The CDR3 consists of 16 residues. The V gene's germline CDR1 is MNHEY and CDR2 SMNVEV (reference sequence). The V end lost 2 bases, the J end lost 1 base, and 12 bases lay between the germline ends. The CDR3 coding sequence is TGTGCCAGCAGTTTAAGCCCCGGGAGTTCTGGAAACACCATATATTTT. Its translation: CASSLSPGSSGNTIYF.

Comments on this clonotype: A junction boundary mismatches the germline segment, possibly from a read error. This sequence joins TRBV7-2 and TRBJ2-7; no clear D gene. From germline, CDR1 is SGHTA and CDR2 FQGNSA. The CDR3 is 12 amino acids. CDR3 DNA: TGTGCCAGCAGCTTATCCTCCTACCAGCAGTACTTC. It yields the protein CASSLSSYQQYF.

This clonotype was detected many times. The CDR3 DNA sequence: TGTGCCAGCAGCCCCTTGGGGACTAGCACAGATACGCAGTATTTT. It is translated as CASSPLGTSTDTQYF. The gene calls are TRBV7-2 and TRBJ2-3; D might be TRBD2 (6 bases). The V end was cut by 5 bases, the J end by 0 bases, with 12 bases between. Per the germline V gene, CDR1 is SGHTA and CDR2 is FQGNSA. The CDR3 runs to 15 residues.